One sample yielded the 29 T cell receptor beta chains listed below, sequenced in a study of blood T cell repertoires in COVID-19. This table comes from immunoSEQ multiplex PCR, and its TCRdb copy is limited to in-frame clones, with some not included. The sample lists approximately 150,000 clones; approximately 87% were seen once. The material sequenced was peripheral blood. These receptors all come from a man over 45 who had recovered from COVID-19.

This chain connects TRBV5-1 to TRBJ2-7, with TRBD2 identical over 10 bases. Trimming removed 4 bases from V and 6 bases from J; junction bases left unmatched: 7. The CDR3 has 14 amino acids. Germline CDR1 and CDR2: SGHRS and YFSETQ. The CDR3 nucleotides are TGCGCCAGCAGCCTACGGACTAGCGGAGGCGAGCAGTACTTC. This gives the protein CASSLRTSGGEQYF.

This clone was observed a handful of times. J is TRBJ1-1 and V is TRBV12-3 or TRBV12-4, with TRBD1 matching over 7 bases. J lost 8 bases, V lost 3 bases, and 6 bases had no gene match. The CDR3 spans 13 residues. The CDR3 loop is CASSLGQTGEAFF. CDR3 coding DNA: TGTGCCAGCAGTTTGGGACAGACAGGGGAAGCTTTCTTT.

The CDR3 loop is CSGSDRSLTEAFF. CDR3 nucleotide sequence: TGCAGCGGTTCGGACAGGTCCCTCACTGAAGCTTTCTTT. This sequence joins TRBV29-1 and TRBJ1-1; TRBD1 agrees at 7 bases. The junction had 9 bases not matched to a gene; V was cut back by 7 bases and J by 4 bases. The CDR3 is made up of 13 amino acids. The V gene's germline CDR1 is SQVTM and CDR2 ANQGSEA.

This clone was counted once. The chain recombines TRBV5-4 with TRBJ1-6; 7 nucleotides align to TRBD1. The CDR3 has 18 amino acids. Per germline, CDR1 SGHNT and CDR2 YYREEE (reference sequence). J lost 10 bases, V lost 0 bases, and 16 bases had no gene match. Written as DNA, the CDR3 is TGTGCCAGCAGCTTGGCCAGACCATTCGACAGGGTATCGTCACCCCTCCACTTT. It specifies CASSLARPFDRVSSPLHF.

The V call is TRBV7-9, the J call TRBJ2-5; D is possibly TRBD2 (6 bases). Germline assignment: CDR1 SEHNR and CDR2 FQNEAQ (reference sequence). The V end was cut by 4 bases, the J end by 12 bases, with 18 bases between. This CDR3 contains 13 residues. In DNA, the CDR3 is TGTGCCAGCAGCTCCCCCCCGGGACTTTCGAAGTACTTC. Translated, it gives CASSSPPGLSKYF.

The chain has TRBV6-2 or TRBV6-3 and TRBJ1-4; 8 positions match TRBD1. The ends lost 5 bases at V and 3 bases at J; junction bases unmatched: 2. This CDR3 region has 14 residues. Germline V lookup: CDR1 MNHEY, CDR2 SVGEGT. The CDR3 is CASSPQGANEKLFF. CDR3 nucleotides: TGTGCCAGCAGTCCACAGGGGGCTAATGAAAAACTGTTTTTT.

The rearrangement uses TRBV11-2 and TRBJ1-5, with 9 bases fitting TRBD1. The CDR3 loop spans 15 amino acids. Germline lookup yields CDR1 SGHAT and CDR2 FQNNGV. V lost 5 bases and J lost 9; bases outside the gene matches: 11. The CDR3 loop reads CASSRGTDRGGPQHF. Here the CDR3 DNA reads TGTGCCAGCAGCCGTGGAACGGACAGGGGAGGGCCCCAGCATTTT.

In DNA form, the CDR3 reads TGTGCCATCAGTGAGTCGTCGGGACAGGGGAACACTGAAGCTTTCTTT. It is translated as CAISESSGQGNTEAFF. The chain employs TRBV10-3 and TRBJ1-1; the match to TRBD1 covers 9 bases. V dropped 0 bases and J dropped 1; count of bases not matched to a gene: 3. Germline V gene sequence: CDR1 ENHRY, CDR2 SYGVKD. The CDR3 runs to 16 residues.

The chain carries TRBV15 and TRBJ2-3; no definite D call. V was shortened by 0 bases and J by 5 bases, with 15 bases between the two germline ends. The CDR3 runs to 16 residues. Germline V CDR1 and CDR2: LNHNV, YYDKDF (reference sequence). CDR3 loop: CATSRERPWRIDTQYF. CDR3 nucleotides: TGTGCCACCAGCAGAGAACGACCCTGGCGGATAGATACGCAGTATTTT. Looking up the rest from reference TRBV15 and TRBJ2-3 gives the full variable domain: DAMVIQNPRYQVTQFGKPVTLSCSQTLNHNVMYWYQQKSSQAPKLLFHYYDKDFNNEADTPDNFQSRRPNTSFCFLDIRSPGLGDTAMYLCATSRERPWRIDTQYFGPGTRLTVL.

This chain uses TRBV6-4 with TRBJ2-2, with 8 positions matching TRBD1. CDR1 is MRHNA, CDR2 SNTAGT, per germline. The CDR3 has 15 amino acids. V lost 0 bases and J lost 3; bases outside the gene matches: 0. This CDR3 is CASSDSQGDTGELFF. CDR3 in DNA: TGTGCCAGCAGTGACTCACAGGGGGACACCGGGGAGCTGTTTTTT.

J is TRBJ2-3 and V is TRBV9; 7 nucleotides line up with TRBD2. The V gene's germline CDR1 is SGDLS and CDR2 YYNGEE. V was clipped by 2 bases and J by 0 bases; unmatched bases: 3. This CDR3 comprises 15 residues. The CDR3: CASSVRAGSTDTQYF. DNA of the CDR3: TGTGCCAGCAGCGTCCGAGCGGGGAGCACAGATACGCAGTATTTT.

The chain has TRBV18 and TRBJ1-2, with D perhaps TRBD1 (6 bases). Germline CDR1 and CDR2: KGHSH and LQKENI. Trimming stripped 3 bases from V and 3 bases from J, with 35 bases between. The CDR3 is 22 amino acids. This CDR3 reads CASSPQAGAQPSGNLLYYGYTF. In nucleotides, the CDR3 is TGTGCCAGCTCACCCCAGGCAGGGGCACAACCCTCGGGAAACTTGCTGTACTATGGCTACACCTTC.

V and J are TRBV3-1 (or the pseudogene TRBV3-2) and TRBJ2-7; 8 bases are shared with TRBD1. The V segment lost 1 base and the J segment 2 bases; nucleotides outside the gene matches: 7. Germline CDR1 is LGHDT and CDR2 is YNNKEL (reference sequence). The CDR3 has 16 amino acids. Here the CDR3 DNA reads TGTGCCAGCAGCCAAGTCGAGACAGGGGATACCTACGAGCAGTACTTC. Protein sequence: CASSQVETGDTYEQYF.

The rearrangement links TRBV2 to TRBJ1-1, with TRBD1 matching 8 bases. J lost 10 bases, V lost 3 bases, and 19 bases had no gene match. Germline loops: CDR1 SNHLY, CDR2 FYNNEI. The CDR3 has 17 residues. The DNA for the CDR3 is TGTGCCAGCAGTGACAAGGGCAGGGGGCTTATTTCTAGTGGAGCTTTCTTT. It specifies CASSDKGRGLISSGAFF.

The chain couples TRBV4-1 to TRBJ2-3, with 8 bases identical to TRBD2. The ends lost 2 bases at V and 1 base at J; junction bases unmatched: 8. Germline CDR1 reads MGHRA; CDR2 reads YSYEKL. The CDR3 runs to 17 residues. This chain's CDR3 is CASSQREGKLGTDTQYF. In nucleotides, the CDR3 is TGCGCCAGCAGCCAACGGGAGGGAAAGCTGGGCACAGATACGCAGTATTTT.

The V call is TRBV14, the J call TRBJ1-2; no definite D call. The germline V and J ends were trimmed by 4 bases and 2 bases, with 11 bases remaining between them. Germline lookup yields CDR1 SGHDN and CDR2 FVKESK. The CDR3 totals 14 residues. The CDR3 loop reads CASSRGRQNYGYTF. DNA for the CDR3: TGTGCCAGCAGCCGAGGTCGGCAAAACTATGGCTACACCTTC.

CDR3 bases: TGTGCCAGCAGCCCACGGACAGGGTCCTACAATGAGCAGTTCTTC. This sequence encodes CASSPRTGSYNEQFF. V gene TRBV7-8 combines with J gene TRBJ2-1; 8 bases align to TRBD1. The CDR3 length is 15 residues. The V and J ends lost 5 bases and 1 base, in that order; junction bases with no gene match: 4. Germline V CDR1 and CDR2: SGHVS, FQNEAQ.

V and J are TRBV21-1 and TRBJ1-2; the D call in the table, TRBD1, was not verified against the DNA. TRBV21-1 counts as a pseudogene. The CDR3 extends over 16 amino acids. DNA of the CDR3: TGTGCCATCCGCCTAGGACAGGGCCCCCCTGGGGATGGCTACACCTTC. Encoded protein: CAIRLGQGPPGDGYTF.

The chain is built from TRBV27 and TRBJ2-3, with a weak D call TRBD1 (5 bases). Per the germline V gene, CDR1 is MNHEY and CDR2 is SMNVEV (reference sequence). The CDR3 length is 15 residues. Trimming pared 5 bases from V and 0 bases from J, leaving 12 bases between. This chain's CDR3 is CASSLQDPSTDTQYF. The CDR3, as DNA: TGTGCCAGCAGTCTACAGGATCCTAGCACAGATACGCAGTATTTT.

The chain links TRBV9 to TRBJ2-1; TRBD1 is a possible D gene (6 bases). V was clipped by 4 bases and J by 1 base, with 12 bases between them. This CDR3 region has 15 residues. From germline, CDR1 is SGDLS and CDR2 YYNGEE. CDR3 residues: CASSPQGESYNEQFF. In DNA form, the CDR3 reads TGTGCCAGCAGCCCACAGGGAGAATCCTACAATGAGCAGTTCTTC.

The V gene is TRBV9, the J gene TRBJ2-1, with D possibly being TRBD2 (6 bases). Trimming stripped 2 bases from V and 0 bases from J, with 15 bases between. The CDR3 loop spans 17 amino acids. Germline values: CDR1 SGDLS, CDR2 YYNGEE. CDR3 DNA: TGTGCCAGCAGCGTGGCGGGGTTTGGGAGCTCCTACAATGAGCAGTTCTTC. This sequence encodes CASSVAGFGSSYNEQFF.

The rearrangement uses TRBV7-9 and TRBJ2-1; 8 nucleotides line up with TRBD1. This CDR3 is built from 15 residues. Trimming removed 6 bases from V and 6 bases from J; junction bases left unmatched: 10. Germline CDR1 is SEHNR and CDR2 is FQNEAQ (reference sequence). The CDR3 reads CASSVQGVASNEQFF. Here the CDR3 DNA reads TGTGCCAGCAGTGTACAGGGGGTCGCCTCCAATGAGCAGTTCTTC.

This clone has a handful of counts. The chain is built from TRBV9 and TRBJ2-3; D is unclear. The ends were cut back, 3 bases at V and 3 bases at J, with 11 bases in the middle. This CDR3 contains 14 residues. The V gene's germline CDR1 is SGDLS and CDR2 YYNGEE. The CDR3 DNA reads TGTGCCAGCAGCGCCCCCCCGCGGACAGATACGCAGTATTTT. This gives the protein CASSAPPRTDTQYF.

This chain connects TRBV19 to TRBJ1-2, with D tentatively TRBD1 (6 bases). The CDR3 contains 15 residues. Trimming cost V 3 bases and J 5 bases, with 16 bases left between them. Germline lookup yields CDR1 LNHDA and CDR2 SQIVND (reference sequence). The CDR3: CASSIPGASAYGYTF. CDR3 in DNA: TGTGCCAGTAGTATCCCAGGGGCCTCTGCGTATGGCTACACCTTC.

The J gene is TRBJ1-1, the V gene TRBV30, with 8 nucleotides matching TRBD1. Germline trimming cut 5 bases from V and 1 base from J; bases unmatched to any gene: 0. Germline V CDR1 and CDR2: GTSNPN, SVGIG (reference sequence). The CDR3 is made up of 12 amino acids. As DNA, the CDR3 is TGTGCCTGGGACAGGGGGAACACTGAAGCTTTCTTT. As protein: CAWDRGNTEAFF. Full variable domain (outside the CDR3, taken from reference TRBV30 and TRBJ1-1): SQTIHQWPATLVQPVGSPLSLECTVEGTSNPNLYWYRQAAGRGLQLLFYSVGIGQISSEVPQNLSASRPQDRQFILSSKKLLLSDSGFYLCAWDRGNTEAFFGQGTRLTVV.

For the CDR3, the DNA is TGTGCCAGCTCACCGCGGGACAGCCCAGAGTTCTTC. It codes for CASSPRDSPEFF. The chain uses TRBV18 and TRBJ2-1, with a tentative D call TRBD1 (7 bases). Looked up from germline, CDR1 is KGHSH and CDR2 is LQKENI. V was pared by 3 bases and J by 14 bases, with 14 bases between. The CDR3 covers 12 residues.

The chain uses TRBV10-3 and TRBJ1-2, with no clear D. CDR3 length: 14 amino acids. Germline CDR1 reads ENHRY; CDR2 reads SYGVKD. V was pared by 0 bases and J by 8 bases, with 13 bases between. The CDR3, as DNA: TGTGCCATCAGTGAGTCGTCGGAGGGTATAGGCTACACCTTC. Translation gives CAISESSEGIGYTF.

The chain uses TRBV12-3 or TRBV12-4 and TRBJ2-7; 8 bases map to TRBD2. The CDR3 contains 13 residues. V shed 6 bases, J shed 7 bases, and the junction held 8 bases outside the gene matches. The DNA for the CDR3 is TGTGCCAGCAGAGGCGGACTAGCTGGAGAGCAGTACTTC. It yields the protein CASRGGLAGEQYF.

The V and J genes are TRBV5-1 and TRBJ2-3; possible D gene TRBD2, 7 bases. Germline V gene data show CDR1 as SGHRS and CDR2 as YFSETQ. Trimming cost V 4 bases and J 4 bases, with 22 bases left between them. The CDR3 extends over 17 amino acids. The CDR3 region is CASSRRGPGEGADTQYF. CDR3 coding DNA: TGCGCCAGCAGCCGGCGGGGGCCAGGGGAAGGGGCAGATACGCAGTATTTT.